Listed here is a single T cell receptor (beta chain). The record originates from a study of neurological immune-mediated disorders. This CDR3 comprises 16 residues. Trimming removed 5 bases at V and 8 bases at J, with 22 bases between. Germline CDR1 and CDR2: SGHVS and FNYEAQ. One entry per CDR3 protein results from TCRdb running MiXCR on the 5' RACE reads. The sample includes some 28,000 distinct CDR3 sequences, around 12% of them seen just once. The sequence came from a man aged 60 to 69 in good health. The chain recombines TRBV7-6 with TRBJ2-1; perhaps TRBD1 as D (5 bases). The material sequenced was PBMCs. Here the CDR3 reads CASSLLPPGLRDEQFF. The CDR3 DNA is TGTGCCAGCAGCCTACTCCCTCCGGGTCTCAGGGATGAGCAGTTCTTC.